The TCR beta chain described here comes from a study of shared clonotypes between healthy human individuals. Turning to this clone: Its antigen remains unknown.

Overall study findings and caveats: Collection of samples was limited to blood; tissue repertoires likely differ. It was anticipated that sequencing depth would influence how many clonotypes donors shared.

Unsorted PBMC DNA was run through sequencing on ten immunoSEQ deep assay plates. The data were produced by immunoSEQ multiplex PCR, yet TCRdb's version contains in-frame clones alone and is incomplete. Among about 490,000 clones listed, 70% to 85% were seen once. CDR1 is LNHDA and CDR2 is SQIVND in the germline V gene (reference sequence). The V and J ends lost 4 bases and 0 bases, in that order; junction bases with no gene match: 7. The CDR3 has 16 amino acids. This TCR was sampled from a woman in her thirties or forties in good health. Some clones in this sample may be carry-over from other donors' samples. The specimen was PBMCs. The J gene is TRBJ2-3, the V gene TRBV19, with 7 bases identical to TRBD1. For the CDR3, the DNA is TGTGCCAGTAGTAAAAGACAGGGCTCTAGCACAGATACGCAGTATTTT. Encoded protein: CASSKRQGSSTDTQYF.